This T cell receptor (beta chain) was identified during a study of PD-L1 blockade in urothelial cancer. Time point: pretreatment peripheral blood. Germline V gene sequence: CDR1 KGHSH, CDR2 LQKENI. Trimming cost V 5 bases and J 4 bases, with 14 bases left between them. The CDR3 loop spans 14 amino acids. Measured with immunoSEQ multiplex PCR; TCRdb has only the in-frame clones, and not every one. The repertoire holds roughly 52,000 clones, with 60% to 85% as singletons. The input for sequencing was PBMCs, taken around atezolizumab (anti-PD-L1) treatment. This sequence originates from a man between 65 and 79 years old with urothelial cancer. The V call is TRBV18, the J call TRBJ1-1, with D unresolved. The CDR3 loop is CASSSVPRLTEAFF. DNA for the CDR3: TGTGCCAGCTCATCCGTCCCGAGACTCACTGAAGCTTTCTTT. Full variable domain (missing parts from reference TRBV18 and TRBJ1-1): NAGVMQNPRHLVRRRGQEARLRCSPMKGHSHVYWYRQLPEEGLKFMVYLQKENIIDESGMPKERFSAEFPKEGPSILRIQQVVRGDSAAYFCASSSVPRLTEAFFGQGTRLTVV.